Listed here are 30 T cell receptor beta chains from one sample, sequenced in a study of T cell responses to AZD1222 COVID-19 vaccine. Measured with immunoSEQ multiplex PCR; TCRdb has only the in-frame clones, and not every one. There are 160,000 or so clones in the sample; roughly 94% occur only once, and roughly 0.98% lies in the top ten. The input for sequencing was peripheral blood, taken 28 days after the second AZD1222 dose. The source of these receptors is an adult who received the AZD1222 COVID-19 vaccine.

The V call is TRBV19, the J call TRBJ1-1, with D possibly being TRBD1 (5 bases). V was shortened by 7 bases and J by 4 bases, with 13 bases between the two germline ends. Germline V gives CDR1 LNHDA, CDR2 SQIVND (reference sequence). The CDR3 length is 13 residues. As DNA, the CDR3 is TGTGCCAGTACTCCGCCAGGGTCCACTGAAGCTTTCTTT. It translates to CASTPPGSTEAFF.

The rearrangement joins TRBV13 to TRBJ2-2; tentatively, D is TRBD2 (6 bases). Germline CDR1 reads PRHDT; CDR2 reads FYEKMQ (reference sequence). Trimming stripped 5 bases from V and 9 bases from J, with 16 bases between. CDR3 length: 14 residues. As DNA, the CDR3 is TGTGCCAGCAGCCCCCAAGCAGGGACTTGGGAGCTGTTTTTT. As protein: CASSPQAGTWELFF.

The gene calls are TRBV18 and TRBJ2-1, with D unclear. This CDR3 has 15 residues. Germline V gene lookup returns CDR1 KGHSH and CDR2 LQKENI. The germline V and J ends were trimmed by 2 bases and 0 bases, with 8 bases remaining between them. CDR3 DNA sequence: TGTGCCAGCTCACCAGGAATCCCCTCCTACAATGAGCAGTTCTTC. Encoded protein: CASSPGIPSYNEQFF.

The rearrangement uses TRBV7-9 and TRBJ2-7; 10 bases agree with TRBD2. The trim removed 3 bases at V and 6 bases at J, leaving 5 bases unmatched. The length of the CDR3 is 14 residues. CDR1 and CDR2 from the germline V gene are SEHNR and FQNEAQ (reference sequence). This CDR3 is CASSLERGGAEQYF. In DNA, the CDR3 is TGTGCCAGCAGCTTGGAGCGGGGGGGCGCCGAGCAGTACTTC. Complete variable domain (other parts from reference TRBV7-9 and TRBJ2-7): DTGVSQNPRHKITKRGQNVTFRCDPISEHNRLYWYRQTLGQGPEFLTYFQNEAQLEKSRLLSDRFSAERPKGSFSTLEIQRTEQGDSAMYLCASSLERGGAEQYFGPGTRLTVT.

The genes are TRBV6-2 or TRBV6-3 and TRBJ1-5, with D possibly being TRBD1 (6 bases). Trimming shortened V by 5 bases and J by 7 bases, and 24 bases separated the two germline ends. The CDR3 has 17 amino acids. Germline CDR1 MNHEY, CDR2 SVGEGT. CDR3 bases: TGTGCCAGCAGTCCCTACGCAATGGTAGGGGGAAGGCAGCCCCAGCATTTT. Protein sequence: CASSPYAMVGGRQPQHF.

The chain has TRBV3-1 (or the pseudogene TRBV3-2) and TRBJ2-2, with no clear D. The CDR3 is 14 residues long. The germline V gene has CDR1 LGHDT and CDR2 YNNKEL (reference sequence). Trimming cost V 8 bases and J 0 bases, with 10 bases left between them. For the CDR3, the DNA is TGTGCCAGCGCGCCACGGACGAACACCGGGGAGCTGTTTTTT. Its protein is CASAPRTNTGELFF.

The gene calls are TRBV9 and TRBJ1-2; 7 positions agree with TRBD1. With 7 bases clipped from V and 6 bases from J, the junction kept 6 bases outside the gene matches. The CDR3 consists of 12 residues. The germline CDR1 and CDR2 sequences are SGDLS and YYNGEE. CDR3 sequence (DNA): TGTGCCAGCCAGACAGGGATGAATGGCTACACCTTC. It specifies CASQTGMNGYTF.

The chain recombines TRBV5-6 with TRBJ2-7; maybe TRBD1 (5 bases). V lost 4 bases and J lost 3, with 11 bases in between. Looked up from germline, CDR1 is SGHDT and CDR2 is YYEEEE. The CDR3 has 13 amino acids. Written as DNA, the CDR3 is TGTGCCAGCAGCGCCGACAGCGTCTACGAGCAGTACTTC. Translating it yields CASSADSVYEQYF.

This clone was recorded once. This chain connects TRBV21-1 to TRBJ1-5; TRBD1, the D gene given by the table, was not confirmed from the DNA. TRBV21-1 counts as a pseudogene. This CDR3 is built from 18 residues. CDR3 sequence: CASIGGRQGGGGNQPQHF. The CDR3 coding sequence is TGTGCCAGCATTGGGGGACGACAGGGCGGCGGGGGCAATCAGCCCCAGCATTTT.

The V and J genes are TRBV2 and TRBJ1-2; D is perhaps TRBD1 (6 bases). V lost 2 bases and J lost 5, with 18 bases in between. The length of the CDR3 is 16 residues. Germline CDR1 SNHLY, CDR2 FYNNEI. The DNA of the CDR3 is TGTGCCAGCAGTGAAAGAGGGGACGGACAGAAATATGGCTACACCTTC. It specifies CASSERGDGQKYGYTF.

V usage is TRBV4-1 and J usage is TRBJ2-7; D possibly corresponds to TRBD2 (5 bases). CDR3 length equals 14 residues. Trimming removed 4 bases at V and 3 bases at J, with 13 bases between. CDR1 is MGHRA and CDR2 is YSYEKL in the germline V gene. The CDR3 region has the DNA TGCGCCAGCAGCCCCCGAGGGAGTATCTACGAGCAGTACTTC. It yields the protein CASSPRGSIYEQYF.

The V and J genes are TRBV5-1 and TRBJ2-3; D gene uncertain. CDR3 length: 14 amino acids. V was cut by 2 bases and J by 1 base, with 8 bases left in between. In germline, CDR1 is SGHRS, CDR2 YFSETQ. The CDR3 is CASSLRPGTDTQYF. In nucleotides, the CDR3 is TGCGCCAGCAGCTTAAGACCGGGCACAGATACGCAGTATTTT.

The J gene is TRBJ2-2, the V gene TRBV12-5, with a tentative D call TRBD1 (5 bases). In germline, CDR1 is LGHNT, CDR2 FRNRAP. The CDR3 has 15 residues. The V end lost 5 bases, the J end lost 3 bases, and 13 bases lay between the germline ends. This CDR3 is CASGPEPGYTGELFF. CDR3 coding DNA: TGTGCTAGTGGTCCCGAACCAGGGTACACCGGGGAGCTGTTTTTT.

The genes are TRBV19 and TRBJ2-1; D gene uncertain. The CDR3 consists of 14 residues. Trimming removed 3 bases at V and 6 bases at J, with 12 bases between. Germline CDR1 reads LNHDA; CDR2 reads SQIVND (reference sequence). CDR3 in DNA: TGTGCCAGTAGTATTCAACTACATGTCAATGAGCAGTTCTTC. The encoded protein is CASSIQLHVNEQFF.

This sequence joins TRBV15 and TRBJ2-5, with no clear D. Germline V gene sequence: CDR1 LNHNV, CDR2 YYDKDF (reference sequence). V lost 0 bases and J lost 0, with 11 bases in between. This CDR3 has 16 amino acids. The CDR3 DNA sequence: TGTGCCACCAGCAGAGATGGAGAACAGAACCAAGAGACCCAGTACTTC. Its protein product is CATSRDGEQNQETQYF.

This chain uses TRBV7-3 with TRBJ1-1; 7 bases fit TRBD1. Germline CDR1 is SGHTA and CDR2 is FQGTGA. CDR3 length: 13 residues. The V segment lost 2 bases and the J segment 5 bases; nucleotides outside the gene matches: 2. This CDR3 is CASSLQGGTEAFF. The DNA for the CDR3 is TGTGCCAGCAGCTTACAGGGGGGGACTGAAGCTTTCTTT.

This sequence joins TRBV12-5 and TRBJ1-1; possible D gene TRBD1, 6 bases. CDR1 is LGHNT and CDR2 is FRNRAP in the germline V gene. CDR3 length: 11 residues. V shed 6 bases and J shed 6 bases, with 8 bases lying between them. The CDR3 region is CASGSGAEAFF. The CDR3 coding sequence is TGTGCTAGTGGGTCAGGGGCTGAAGCTTTCTTT.

This clone has a single count. The chain joins TRBV7-3 to TRBJ1-1; 7 nucleotides line up with TRBD1. With 4 bases clipped from V and 3 bases from J, the junction kept 2 bases outside the gene matches. The CDR3 has 13 residues. CDR1 is SGHTA and CDR2 is FQGTGA in the germline V gene. The CDR3, as DNA: TGTGCCAGCAGCTCTCAGGGGGACACTGAAGCTTTCTTT. It is translated as CASSSQGDTEAFF. Full variable domain (missing parts from reference TRBV7-3 and TRBJ1-1): GAGVSQTPSNKVTEKGKYVELRCDPISGHTALYWYRQSLGQGPEFLIYFQGTGAADDSGLPNDRFFAVRPEGSVSTLKIQRTERGDSAVYLCASSSQGDTEAFFGQGTRLTVV.

This chain links TRBV2 with TRBJ2-3, with D unclear. The germline V gene has CDR1 SNHLY and CDR2 FYNNEI. The CDR3 is 14 residues long. The V and J ends lost 6 bases and 1 base respectively, with 11 bases between them. CDR3 coding DNA: TGTGCCAGCAGGGGCAGATACGGCACAGATACGCAGTATTTT. This translates into CASRGRYGTDTQYF. The entire variable domain, with the rest obtained from reference TRBV2 and TRBJ2-3, is as follows: EPEVTQTPSHQVTQMGQEVILRCVPISNHLYFYWYRQILGQKVEFLVSFYNNEISEKSEIFDDQFSVERPDGSNFTLKIRSTKLEDSAMYFCASRGRYGTDTQYFGPGTRLTVL.

The chain uses TRBV19 and TRBJ1-5; 9 bases map to TRBD1. CDR3 length equals 19 residues. The ends lost 0 bases at V and 5 bases at J; junction bases unmatched: 14. The germline V gene encodes CDR1 LNHDA and CDR2 SQIVND (reference sequence). The CDR3: CASSIDLWDRALRDQPQHF. CDR3 DNA: TGTGCCAGTAGTATAGATCTCTGGGACAGGGCCCTCCGGGATCAGCCCCAGCATTTT. Full variable domain (outside the CDR3, taken from reference TRBV19 and TRBJ1-5): DGGITQSPKYLFRKEGQNVTLSCEQNLNHDAMYWYRQDPGQGLRLIYYSQIVNDFQKGDIAEGYSVSREKKESFPLTVTSAQKNPTAFYLCASSIDLWDRALRDQPQHFGDGTRLSIL.

The rearrangement joins TRBV3-1 (or the pseudogene TRBV3-2) to TRBJ1-2; perhaps TRBD1 as D (6 bases). Trimming took 4 bases from V and 7 from J, leaving 10 bases between them. The CDR3 sequence is 12 residues long. Germline V CDR1 and CDR2: LGHDT, YNNKEL (reference sequence). The CDR3 sequence is CASSLGQFGYTF. The CDR3 bases are TGTGCCAGCAGCCTTGGACAGTTTGGCTACACCTTC.

The chain carries TRBV7-9 and TRBJ1-2; tentative D call: TRBD1 (5 bases). CDR1 SEHNR and CDR2 FQNEAQ come from the germline V gene (reference sequence). The CDR3 is made up of 18 amino acids. Deletions cut 4 bases from V and 0 bases from J, with 21 bases between. CDR3 sequence: CASSSQYQGRGPNYGYTF. CDR3 sequence (DNA): TGTGCCAGCAGCTCCCAGTACCAGGGAAGGGGCCCTAACTATGGCTACACCTTC.

This chain uses TRBV7-8 with TRBJ1-5; 7 bases are a match to TRBD1. The CDR3 is 15 residues long. Germline loops: CDR1 SGHVS, CDR2 FQNEAQ. The J segment lost 0 bases and the V segment lost 5 bases, leaving 4 bases of the junction unmatched. For the CDR3, the DNA is TGTGCCAGCAGCGTACAGGGGTATAGCAATCAGCCCCAGCATTTT. Its protein is CASSVQGYSNQPQHF. The full variable domain, its missing parts supplied by reference TRBV7-8 and TRBJ1-5, is GAGVSQSPRYKVAKRGQDVALRCDPISGHVSLFWYQQALGQGPEFLTYFQNEAQLDKSGLPSDRFFAERPEGSVSTLKIQRTQQEDSAVYLCASSVQGYSNQPQHFGDGTRLSIL.

The J gene is TRBJ1-5, the V gene TRBV10-2; D uncertain. Germline V CDR1 and CDR2: WSHSY, SAAADI. V dropped 2 bases and J dropped 5 bases, with 7 bases sitting between them. CDR3 length: 13 amino acids. CDR3 sequence: CASSETEDQPQHF. DNA of the CDR3: TGCGCCAGCAGTGAGACGGAAGATCAGCCCCAGCATTTT.

CDR3 bases: TGTGCCAGCAGCTTAGACGGGGCCACAGGGGCGAGGACTGAAGCTTTCTTT. Translated, it gives CASSLDGATGARTEAFF. The chain couples TRBV11-3 to TRBJ1-1; TRBD1 agrees at 7 bases. The CDR3 runs 17 residues. Unmatched junction bases numbered 12, after V lost 0 bases and J lost 5 bases. The V gene's germline CDR1 is SGHNT and CDR2 YENEEA.

The chain has TRBV7-9 and TRBJ2-1; D ambiguous. Germline values: CDR1 SEHNR, CDR2 FQNEAQ (reference sequence). This CDR3 comprises 13 residues. V was pared by 5 bases and J by 6 bases, with 11 bases between. The CDR3 nucleotides are TGTGCCAGCAGCCCTCACCTAATCAATGAGCAGTTCTTC. This encodes CASSPHLINEQFF. The whole variable domain, filled in from reference TRBV7-9 and TRBJ2-1, reads DTGVSQNPRHKITKRGQNVTFRCDPISEHNRLYWYRQTLGQGPEFLTYFQNEAQLEKSRLLSDRFSAERPKGSFSTLEIQRTEQGDSAMYLCASSPHLINEQFFGPGTRLTVL.

This chain links TRBV29-1 with TRBJ1-1; TRBD1 aligns across 7 bases. Looked up from germline, CDR1 is SQVTM and CDR2 is ANQGSEA. V shed 3 bases, J shed 1 base, and the junction held 2 bases outside the gene matches. This CDR3 is built from 13 residues. The CDR3, as DNA: TGCAGCGTTGAGTACAGGGGGAACACTGAAGCTTTCTTT. It encodes CSVEYRGNTEAFF.

The V and J genes are TRBV4-1 and TRBJ1-1; D is perhaps TRBD1 (5 bases). Germline V gives CDR1 MGHRA, CDR2 YSYEKL. This CDR3 comprises 14 residues. V shed 0 bases and J shed 6 bases, with 11 bases lying between them. CDR3 protein: CASSQDQGGSEAFF. The CDR3 nucleotides are TGCGCCAGCAGCCAAGATCAGGGCGGGTCTGAAGCTTTCTTT.

V and J are TRBV4-1 and TRBJ1-5; D call uncertain. The V end was cut by 2 bases, the J end by 2 bases, with 19 bases between. CDR1 is MGHRA and CDR2 is YSYEKL in the germline V gene. This CDR3 is 18 amino acids long. The CDR3, as DNA: TGCGCCAGCAGCCAACCTGAGACAAGGCTCACGGGCAATCAGCCCCAGCATTTT. Translated, it gives CASSQPETRLTGNQPQHF.

The table lists this clone with a count of one. The chain couples TRBV12-3 or TRBV12-4 to TRBJ2-7; D is unresolved. Trimming took off 6 bases at V and 6 bases at J, with 9 bases between the two ends. The CDR3 runs 11 residues. In DNA, the CDR3 is TGTGCCAGCAGCGCCTCGCGCGAGCAGTACTTC. This gives the protein CASSASREQYF.